The source of this T cell receptor beta chain is a study of T cell repertoires in ileal Crohn's disease. About the research overall: Around 40% were active smokers at surgery; median disease duration was about 7.5 years. Surgery for a complication: stricturing in 61%, penetrating in about 39%. M6 samples are neoterminal ileum biopsies from postoperative colonoscopy. Study observations and caveats: Clonal expansions were more frequent in active smokers than non-smokers at surgery.

Losses at the gene ends were 6 bases for V and 5 bases for J; bases not matched to a gene: 10. Germline-derived CDR1 and CDR2 are LNHDA and SQIVND (reference sequence). This CDR3 is built from 15 residues. Clones were read by immunoSEQ multiplex PCR, and TCRdb kept only the in-frame ones, dropping some. The table lists fewer than 15,000 clones, 80% to 90% of them singletons, with under 20% in the top ten. Regarding this clone: The antigen is unknown.

Time point here: neoterminal ileum biopsy at postoperative endoscopy, about 6 months after surgery. The source material was ileal tissue. The J gene is TRBJ2-5, the V gene TRBV19, with 9 positions matching TRBD1. This receptor was identified in an adult with Crohn's disease. The CDR3 DNA is TGTGCCAGTAGCACCACAGGGGGCGCCTGGGAGACCCAGTACTTC. Translation gives CASSTTGGAWETQYF. The full variable domain, in which reference TRBV19 and TRBJ2-5 provide the parts outside the CDR3, is DGGITQSPKYLFRKEGQNVTLSCEQNLNHDAMYWYRQDPGQGLRLIYYSQIVNDFQKGDIAEGYSVSREKKESFPLTVTSAQKNPTAFYLCASSTTGGAWETQYFGPGTRLLVL.